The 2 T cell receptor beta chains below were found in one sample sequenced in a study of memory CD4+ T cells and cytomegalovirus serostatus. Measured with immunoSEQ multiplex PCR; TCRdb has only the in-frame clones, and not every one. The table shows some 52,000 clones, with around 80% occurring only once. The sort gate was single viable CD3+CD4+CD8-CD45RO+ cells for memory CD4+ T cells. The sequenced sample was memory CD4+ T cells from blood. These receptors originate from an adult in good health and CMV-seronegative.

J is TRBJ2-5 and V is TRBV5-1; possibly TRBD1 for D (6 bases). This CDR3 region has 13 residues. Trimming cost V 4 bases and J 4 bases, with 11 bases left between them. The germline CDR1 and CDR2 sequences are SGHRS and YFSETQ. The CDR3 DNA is TGCGCCAGCAGCCCAGGGGTTTCAGAGACCCAGTACTTC. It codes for CASSPGVSETQYF.

The CDR3 region has the DNA TGTGCCAGCAGCTTGGTGGGGGCGGGCACTGAAGCTTTCTTT. Translating it yields CASSLVGAGTEAFF. This chain links TRBV5-6 with TRBJ1-1, with a weak D call TRBD1 (6 bases). With 0 bases removed from V and 4 bases from J, the gap between germline ends came to 10 bases. Germline assignment: CDR1 SGHDT and CDR2 YYEEEE. The CDR3 loop spans 14 amino acids.